The source of this TCR beta chain is a study of persistence of HIV-infected CD4 T cells. Points from the study as a whole: The rare CMV-responding cells with HIV-1 proviruses were not separately TCR-sequenced.

Per germline, CDR1 SNHLY and CDR2 FYNNEI. CDR3 size: 14 residues. With V trimmed by 6 bases and J by 5 bases, 10 bases remained unmatched. The immunoSEQ assay was version 4, run in survey mode. Assay used: immunoSEQ multiplex PCR; TCRdb lists only in-frame clones, some missing. The top ten hold roughly 1.3% of the sample, which has around 32,000 clones, roughly 70% seen once. An overlapping HIV-1 Gag peptide pool stimulated these cells at 0.95 to 1 ug/peptide/mL. Sorting selected CD4+ T cells upregulating both CD40 ligand and CD69. Adults with HIV-1 started suppressive ART while chronically infected. Plasma HIV-1 RNA stayed below 50 copies/mL for at least 4 years. For this clone: Its target is unknown.

The sequence was obtained from an adult man with HIV who was CMV-seropositive. Sequenced here: CD4+ T cells sorted from PBMCs after approximately 20-hour stimulation, sampled from a patient who received antiretroviral therapy. The V call is TRBV2, the J call TRBJ2-7; the match to TRBD1 covers 7 bases. CDR3 nucleotides: TGTGCCAGCAGACGGGACAGTCCCACGGACGAGCAGTACTTC. Protein: CASRRDSPTDEQYF.